The sequence of this T cell receptor (beta chain) was determined in a study of blood T cells in healthy people across ages. Total RNA was isolated from each sample in quantities of at least 6 micrograms. A second PCR of about 7 to 12 cycles used a sample-barcoded 5' primer and a J-beta primer mix. TCRdb reprocessed the 5' RACE reads with MiXCR, giving one entry per CDR3 protein. The data contain about 780,000 distinct CDR3 sequences, around 50% of them singletons. Study-wide points: Roughly linear age-related decline in beta diversity appeared, significant by age about 40.

The sample holds many counts of this clonotype. Its matching antigen is unknown. Losses at the gene ends were 3 bases for V and 3 bases for J; bases not matched to a gene: 6. The length of the CDR3 is 15 residues. Per germline, CDR1 SNHLY and CDR2 FYNNEI. The chain couples TRBV2 to TRBJ2-3; 7 bases are shared with TRBD2. The source material was blood. The TCR sequence derives from an elderly man in good health. CDR3 amino acids: CASSDLGGTTDTQYF. DNA of the CDR3: TGTGCCAGCAGTGATTTGGGAGGGACTACAGATACGCAGTATTTT.